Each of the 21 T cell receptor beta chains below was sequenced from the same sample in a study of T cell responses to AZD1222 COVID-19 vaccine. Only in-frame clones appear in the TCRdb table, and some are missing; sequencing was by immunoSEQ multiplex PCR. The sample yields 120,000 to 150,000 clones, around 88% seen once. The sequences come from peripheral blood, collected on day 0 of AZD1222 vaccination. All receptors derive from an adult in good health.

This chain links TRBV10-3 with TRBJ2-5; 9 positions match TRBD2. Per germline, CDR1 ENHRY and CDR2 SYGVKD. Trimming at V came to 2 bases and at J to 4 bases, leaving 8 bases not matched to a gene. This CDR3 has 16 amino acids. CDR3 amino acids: CAISEVAGGGAETQYF. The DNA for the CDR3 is TGTGCCATCAGTGAGGTTGCCGGCGGGGGGGCAGAGACCCAGTACTTC.

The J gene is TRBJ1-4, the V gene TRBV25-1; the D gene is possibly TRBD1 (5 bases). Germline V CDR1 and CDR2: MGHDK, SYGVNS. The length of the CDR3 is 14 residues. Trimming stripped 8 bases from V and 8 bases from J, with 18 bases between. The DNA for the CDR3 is TGTGCCAGCGGTACTTTAGGGACGGGGGAAAAACTGTTTTTT. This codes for CASGTLGTGEKLFF.

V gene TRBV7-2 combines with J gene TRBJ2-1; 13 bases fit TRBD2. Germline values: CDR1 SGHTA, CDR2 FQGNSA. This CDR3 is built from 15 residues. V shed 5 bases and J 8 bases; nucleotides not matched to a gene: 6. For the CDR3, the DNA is TGTGCCAGCAGCCAGACTAGCGGGGGGCTGGATGAGCAGTTCTTC. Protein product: CASSQTSGGLDEQFF.

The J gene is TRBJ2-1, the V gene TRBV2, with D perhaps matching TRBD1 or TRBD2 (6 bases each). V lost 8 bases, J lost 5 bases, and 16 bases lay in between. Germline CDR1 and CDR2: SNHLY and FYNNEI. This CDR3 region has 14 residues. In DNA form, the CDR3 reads TGTGCCAGCCAAAAGGGGGGCTCTCACAATGAGCAGTTCTTC. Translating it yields CASQKGGSHNEQFF.

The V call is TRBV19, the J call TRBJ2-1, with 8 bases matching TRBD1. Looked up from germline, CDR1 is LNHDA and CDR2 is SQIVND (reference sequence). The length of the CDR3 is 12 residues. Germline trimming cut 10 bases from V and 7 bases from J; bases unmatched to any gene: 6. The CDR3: CATKDRVNEQFF. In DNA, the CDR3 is TGTGCCACCAAGGACAGGGTAAATGAGCAGTTCTTC.

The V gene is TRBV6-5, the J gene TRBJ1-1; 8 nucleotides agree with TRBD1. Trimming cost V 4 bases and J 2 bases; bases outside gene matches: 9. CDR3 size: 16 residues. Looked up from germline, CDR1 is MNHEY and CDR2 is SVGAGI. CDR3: CASSSGQGGHNTEAFF. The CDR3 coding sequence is TGTGCCAGCAGTTCCGGACAGGGTGGGCACAACACTGAAGCTTTCTTT.

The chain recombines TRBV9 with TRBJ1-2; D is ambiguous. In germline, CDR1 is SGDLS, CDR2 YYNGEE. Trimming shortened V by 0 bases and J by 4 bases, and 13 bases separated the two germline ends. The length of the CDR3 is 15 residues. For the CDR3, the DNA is TGTGCCAGCAGCGTAGATACGTCGGCGGGCTATGGCTACACCTTC. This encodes CASSVDTSAGYGYTF.

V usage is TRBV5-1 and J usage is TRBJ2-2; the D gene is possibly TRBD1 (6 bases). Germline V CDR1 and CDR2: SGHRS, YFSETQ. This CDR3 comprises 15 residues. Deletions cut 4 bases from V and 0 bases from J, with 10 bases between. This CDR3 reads CASSPWTANTGELFF. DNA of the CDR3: TGCGCCAGCAGCCCCTGGACAGCGAACACCGGGGAGCTGTTTTTT.

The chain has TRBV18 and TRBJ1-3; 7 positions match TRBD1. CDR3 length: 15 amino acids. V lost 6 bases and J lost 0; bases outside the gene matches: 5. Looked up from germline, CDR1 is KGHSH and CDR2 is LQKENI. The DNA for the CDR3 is TGTGCCAGCTCCCCCGGGACAGTCTCTGGAAACACCATATATTTT. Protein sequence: CASSPGTVSGNTIYF.

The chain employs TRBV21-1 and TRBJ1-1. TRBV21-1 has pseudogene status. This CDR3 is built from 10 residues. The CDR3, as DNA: TGTGCCAGCAGCAGGGGTGAAGCTTTCTTT. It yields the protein CASSRGEAFF.

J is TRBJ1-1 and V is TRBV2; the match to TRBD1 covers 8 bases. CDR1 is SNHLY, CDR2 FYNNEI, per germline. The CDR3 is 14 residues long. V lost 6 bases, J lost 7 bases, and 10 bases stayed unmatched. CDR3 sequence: CASRQVQGAYEAFF. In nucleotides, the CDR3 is TGTGCCAGCAGGCAAGTTCAGGGGGCTTATGAAGCTTTCTTT.

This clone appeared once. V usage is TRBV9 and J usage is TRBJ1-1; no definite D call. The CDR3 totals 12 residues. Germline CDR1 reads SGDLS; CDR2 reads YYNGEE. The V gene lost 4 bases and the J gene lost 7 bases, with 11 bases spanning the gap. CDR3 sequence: CASSPGEIEAFF. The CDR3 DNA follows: TGTGCCAGCAGCCCTGGAGAGATTGAAGCTTTCTTT.

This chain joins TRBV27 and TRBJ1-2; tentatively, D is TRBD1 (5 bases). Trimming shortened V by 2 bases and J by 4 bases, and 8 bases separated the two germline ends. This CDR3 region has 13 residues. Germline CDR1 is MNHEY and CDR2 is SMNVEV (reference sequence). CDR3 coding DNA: TGTGCCAGCAGTTTAAGACAGACCTATGGCTACACCTTC. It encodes CASSLRQTYGYTF.

This CDR3 reads CASSLGDNYGYTF. CDR3 DNA sequence: TGCGCCAGCAGCTTGGGGGATAACTATGGCTACACCTTC. The gene calls are TRBV5-1 and TRBJ1-2; D is ambiguous. The CDR3 spans 13 residues. Germline V lookup: CDR1 SGHRS, CDR2 YFSETQ. The V and J ends lost 0 bases and 1 base respectively, with 4 bases between them. Full variable domain (remainder filled in from reference TRBV5-1 and TRBJ1-2): KAGVTQTPRYLIKTRGQQVTLSCSPISGHRSVSWYQQTPGQGLQFLFEYFSETQRNKGNFPGRFSGRQFSNSRSEMNVSTLELGDSALYLCASSLGDNYGYTFGSGTRLTVV.

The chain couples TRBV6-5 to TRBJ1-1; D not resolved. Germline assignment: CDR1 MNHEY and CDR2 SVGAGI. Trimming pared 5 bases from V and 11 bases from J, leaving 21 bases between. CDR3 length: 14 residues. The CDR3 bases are TGTGCCAGCAGTCCCCCCCGGGCTACTCTGATCGCTTTCTTT. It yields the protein CASSPPRATLIAFF.

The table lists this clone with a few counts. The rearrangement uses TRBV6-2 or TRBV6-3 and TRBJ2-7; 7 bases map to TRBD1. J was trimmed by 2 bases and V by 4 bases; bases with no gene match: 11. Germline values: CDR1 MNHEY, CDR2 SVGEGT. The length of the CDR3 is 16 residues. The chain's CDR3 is CASSSPGTALTYEQYF. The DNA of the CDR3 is TGTGCCAGCAGTTCGCCCGGGACAGCCTTAACCTACGAGCAGTACTTC.

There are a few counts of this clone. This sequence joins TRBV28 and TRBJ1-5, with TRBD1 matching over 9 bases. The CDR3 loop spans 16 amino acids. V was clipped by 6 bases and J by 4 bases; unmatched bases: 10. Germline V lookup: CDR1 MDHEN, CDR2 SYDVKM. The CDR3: CASRPPGQGLNQPQHF. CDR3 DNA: TGTGCCAGCAGACCCCCGGGACAGGGTTTGAATCAGCCCCAGCATTTT. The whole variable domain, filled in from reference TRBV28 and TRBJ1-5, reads DVKVTQSSRYLVKRTGEKVFLECVQDMDHENMFWYRQDPGLGLRLIYFSYDVKMKEKGDIPEGYSVSREKKERFSLILESASTNQTSMYLCASRPPGQGLNQPQHFGDGTRLSIL.

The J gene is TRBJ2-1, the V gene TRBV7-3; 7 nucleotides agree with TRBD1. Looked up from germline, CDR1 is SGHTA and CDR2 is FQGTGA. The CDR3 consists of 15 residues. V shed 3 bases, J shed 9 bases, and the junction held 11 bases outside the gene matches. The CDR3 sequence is CASSLTSGTVFEQFF. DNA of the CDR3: TGTGCCAGCAGCTTGACATCCGGGACAGTGTTTGAGCAGTTCTTC.

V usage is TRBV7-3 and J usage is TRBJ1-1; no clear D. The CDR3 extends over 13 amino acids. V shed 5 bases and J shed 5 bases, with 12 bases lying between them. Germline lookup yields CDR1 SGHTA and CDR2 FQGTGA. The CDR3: CASSGRRETEAFF. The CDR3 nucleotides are TGTGCCAGCAGCGGTCGAAGGGAAACTGAAGCTTTCTTT. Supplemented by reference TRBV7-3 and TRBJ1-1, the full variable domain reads GAGVSQTPSNKVTEKGKYVELRCDPISGHTALYWYRQSLGQGPEFLIYFQGTGAADDSGLPNDRFFAVRPEGSVSTLKIQRTERGDSAVYLCASSGRRETEAFFGQGTRLTVV.

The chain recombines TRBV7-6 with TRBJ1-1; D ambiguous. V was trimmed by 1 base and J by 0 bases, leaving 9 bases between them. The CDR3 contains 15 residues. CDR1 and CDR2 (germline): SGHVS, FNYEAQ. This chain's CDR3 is CASSLGALMNTEAFF. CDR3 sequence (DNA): TGTGCCAGCAGCTTAGGGGCACTTATGAACACTGAAGCTTTCTTT.

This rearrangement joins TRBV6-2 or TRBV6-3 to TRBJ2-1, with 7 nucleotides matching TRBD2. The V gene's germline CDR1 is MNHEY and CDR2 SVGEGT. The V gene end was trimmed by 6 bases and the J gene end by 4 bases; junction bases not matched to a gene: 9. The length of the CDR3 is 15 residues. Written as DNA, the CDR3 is TGTGCCAGCAGGCCTCTAGCGGAAGTTTACAATGAGCAGTTCTTC. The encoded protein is CASRPLAEVYNEQFF.